The 26 T cell receptor beta chains listed next were all sequenced from one sample in a study of cytomegalovirus exposure and HLA in healthy donors. Use of 60 Vbeta and 13 Jbeta primers characterized the PCR. Repertoires were generated with immunoSEQ multiplex PCR, while TCRdb's copy carries only in-frame clones and drops some. The sample yields some 120,000 clones, 83% seen once. Specimen: PBMCs. The receptor source for this set is a man aged 18 to 29 in good health and CMV-seropositive.

The chain is built from TRBV30 and TRBJ1-1; 7 nucleotides agree with TRBD1. Germline V gene lookup returns CDR1 GTSNPN and CDR2 SVGIG (reference sequence). V lost 2 bases to trimming and J lost 3 bases; unmatched junction nucleotides: 12. The CDR3 is made up of 16 amino acids. The CDR3 protein is CAWSPPQGHPYTEAFF. The CDR3 nucleotides are TGTGCCTGGAGTCCCCCACAGGGGCATCCGTACACTGAAGCTTTCTTT.

The genes are TRBV19 and TRBJ2-2; maybe TRBD2 (7 bases). V shed 3 bases and J shed 6 bases, with 14 bases lying between them. Germline lookup yields CDR1 LNHDA and CDR2 SQIVND (reference sequence). CDR3 size: 15 residues. The CDR3 coding sequence is TGTGCCAGTAGTATGATCCGGGGGGCTGCCGGGGAGCTGTTTTTT. It encodes CASSMIRGAAGELFF.

The chain links TRBV19 to TRBJ1-3; D gene unclear. V lost 5 bases and J 0 bases, leaving 11 bases between the germline ends. CDR1 LNHDA and CDR2 SQIVND come from the germline V gene (reference sequence). This CDR3 is 15 amino acids long. The CDR3 reads CASSALTSSGNTIYF. The CDR3 nucleotides read TGTGCCAGTAGTGCCCTTACAAGCTCTGGAAACACCATATATTTT.

The V gene is TRBV28, the J gene TRBJ2-5; 9 positions agree with TRBD1. The DNA end is more similar to TRBJ2-7, so the J call may be wrong. The CDR3 consists of 14 residues. Germline V gene data show CDR1 as MDHEN and CDR2 as SYDVKM. CDR3 loop: CASSFRTGDDEQYF. CDR3 coding DNA: TGTGCCAGCAGTTTCCGGACAGGGGACGACGAGCAGTACTTC.

The J gene is TRBJ1-5, the V gene TRBV6-1; D remains unclear. The V end lost 6 bases, the J end lost 4 bases, and 16 bases lay between the germline ends. The CDR3 totals 15 residues. The V gene's germline CDR1 is MNHNS and CDR2 SASEGT. Here the CDR3 reads CASSPGPGSNQPQHF. The CDR3 DNA reads as TGTGCCAGCAGCCCCGGGCCGGGGTCTAATCAGCCCCAGCATTTT.

V is TRBV4-1 and J is TRBJ2-5; D unresolved. CDR3 size: 16 residues. The germline gives CDR1 MGHRA, CDR2 YSYEKL. Trimming pared 4 bases from V and 1 base from J, leaving 16 bases between. This CDR3 reads CASSLSDPFSQETQYF. Here the CDR3 DNA reads TGCGCCAGCAGCCTCAGCGATCCCTTCTCCCAAGAGACCCAGTACTTC.

The rearrangement uses TRBV13 and TRBJ1-2; 8 bases are shared with TRBD1. The CDR3 sequence is 16 residues long. CDR1 and CDR2 (germline): PRHDT, FYEKMQ (reference sequence). The trim removed 0 bases at V and 7 bases at J, leaving 10 bases unmatched. This CDR3 is CASSLGGIDRGPGYTF. The DNA for the CDR3 is TGTGCCAGCAGCTTAGGAGGGATAGACAGGGGTCCTGGCTACACCTTC.

As concerns this clone: The CDR3 carries no conserved terminal phenylalanine or tryptophan, so it likely arises from a read error. The gene calls are TRBV4-1 and TRBJ2-7; TRBD2 agrees at 10 bases. The germline V gene has CDR1 MGHRA and CDR2 YSYEKL. This CDR3 is built from 17 residues. With V trimmed by 1 base and J by 7 bases, 13 bases remained unmatched. The CDR3: CASSQVLEAGGRWEQYL. Written as DNA, the CDR3 is TGCGCCAGCAGCCAAGTTCTTGAAGCGGGGGGGCGATGGGAGCAGTACCTC.

This clone was counted once. The rearrangement links TRBV5-4 to TRBJ2-7; the match to TRBD1 covers 7 bases. V was pared by 2 bases and J by 4 bases, with 0 bases of the junction left unmatched. The V gene's germline CDR1 is SGHNT and CDR2 YYREEE (reference sequence). CDR3 length: 12 amino acids. The CDR3 loop reads CASSLQGYEQYF. CDR3 coding DNA: TGTGCCAGCAGCTTACAGGGGTACGAGCAGTACTTC.

The chain employs TRBV10-3 and TRBJ2-2; D remains unclear. The germline gives CDR1 ENHRY, CDR2 SYGVKD. Trimming removed 8 bases at V and 4 bases at J, with 8 bases between. CDR3 size: 12 residues. The CDR3 DNA reads as TGTGCCATCCTGCGAGGCACCGGGGAGCTGTTTTTT. This gives the protein CAILRGTGELFF.

Note on this clone: The junction departs from germline at one end; a sequencing error may be responsible. The chain employs TRBV27 and TRBJ2-7; possibly TRBD1 for D (5 bases). CDR1 and CDR2 from the germline V gene are MNHEY and SMNVEV (reference sequence). The CDR3 loop spans 13 amino acids. CDR3 region: CASSLPYSGYEHF. CDR3 bases: TGTGCCAGCAGTCTCCCGTACTCAGGGTACGAACACTTC.

The chain uses TRBV14 and TRBJ2-7; 9 bases map to TRBD1. The CDR3 has 15 residues. J lost 3 bases, V lost 4 bases, and 7 bases had no gene match. Per germline, CDR1 SGHDN and CDR2 FVKESK. The CDR3 DNA reads as TGTGCCAGCAGCCTCCCGGGACAGGGTATCTACGAGCAGTACTTC. This codes for CASSLPGQGIYEQYF.

V and J are TRBV7-9 and TRBJ2-7; TRBD2 agrees at 10 bases. This CDR3 is 15 amino acids long. CDR1 and CDR2 (germline): SEHNR, FQNEAQ (reference sequence). With V trimmed by 2 bases and J by 1 base, 2 bases remained unmatched. CDR3 loop: CASSLSGGASYEQYF. DNA of the CDR3: TGTGCCAGCAGCTTAAGCGGGGGGGCTTCCTACGAGCAGTACTTC. Full variable domain (remainder filled in from reference TRBV7-9 and TRBJ2-7): DTGVSQNPRHKITKRGQNVTFRCDPISEHNRLYWYRQTLGQGPEFLTYFQNEAQLEKSRLLSDRFSAERPKGSFSTLEIQRTEQGDSAMYLCASSLSGGASYEQYFGPGTRLTVT.

This sequence joins TRBV6-1 and TRBJ2-7, with D possibly matching TRBD1 (5 bases). Per germline, CDR1 MNHNS and CDR2 SASEGT. The CDR3 spans 15 residues. The V end was cut by 4 bases, the J end by 0 bases, with 13 bases between. The CDR3 DNA reads TGTGCCAGCAGTGTACAGGACACAAGCTCCTACGAGCAGTACTTC. It translates to CASSVQDTSSYEQYF.

The chain combines TRBV5-6 with TRBJ1-5; 7 bases line up with TRBD1. The CDR3 consists of 15 residues. Unmatched junction bases numbered 7, after V lost 5 bases and J lost 2 bases. CDR1 is SGHDT, CDR2 YYEEEE, per germline. CDR3 DNA: TGTGCCAGCAGTTTAACAGGGGATGGCAATCAGCCCCAGCATTTT. Protein: CASSLTGDGNQPQHF.

The V gene is TRBV6-1, the J gene TRBJ1-6; D possibly corresponds to TRBD1 (5 bases). Per the germline V gene, CDR1 is MNHNS and CDR2 is SASEGT. Trimming pared 3 bases from V and 2 bases from J, leaving 14 bases between. CDR3 length: 17 amino acids. The DNA for the CDR3 is TGTGCCAGCAGTGATGGAGTCAGGGAGGCCTATAATTCACCCCTCCACTTT. This encodes CASSDGVREAYNSPLHF.

This chain links TRBV19 with TRBJ1-5; possible D gene TRBD1, 5 bases. Trimming shortened V by 7 bases and J by 4 bases, and 14 bases separated the two germline ends. Germline V gene sequence: CDR1 LNHDA, CDR2 SQIVND (reference sequence). CDR3 length: 14 residues. The CDR3 here is CASTLVGGNQPQHF. The CDR3 DNA reads as TGTGCCAGTACCCTCGTGGGGGGGAATCAGCCCCAGCATTTT.

In its sample, this clone was seen once. The chain employs TRBV30 and TRBJ1-2; D perhaps matches TRBD1 (6 bases). V was shortened by 3 bases and J by 2 bases, with 25 bases between the two germline ends. This CDR3 contains 18 residues. The germline V gene encodes CDR1 GTSNPN and CDR2 SVGIG (reference sequence). For the CDR3, the DNA is TGTGCCTGGAGGAGCCAAGGGGACATTGTCTTGGGAAACTATGGCTACACCTTC. Protein sequence: CAWRSQGDIVLGNYGYTF.

The V gene is TRBV11-2, the J gene TRBJ2-1; a weak D match, TRBD1 (5 bases). V lost 1 base and J lost 1, with 8 bases in between. Germline values: CDR1 SGHAT, CDR2 FQNNGV. The CDR3 contains 15 residues. This CDR3 is CASSLGRGSYNEQFF. The CDR3 DNA reads TGTGCCAGCAGCTTAGGAAGGGGATCCTACAATGAGCAGTTCTTC.

V usage is TRBV27 and J usage is TRBJ1-4; TRBD1 is a possible D gene (6 bases). The length of the CDR3 is 15 residues. Germline CDR1 is MNHEY and CDR2 is SMNVEV (reference sequence). The germline V and J ends were trimmed by 2 bases and 8 bases, with 15 bases remaining between them. The CDR3 loop reads CASSLTGQGMEKLFF. In DNA form, the CDR3 reads TGTGCCAGCAGTTTAACCGGGCAGGGGATGGAAAAACTGTTTTTT. Together with reference TRBV27 and TRBJ1-4, the CDR3 gives the full variable domain: EAQVTQNPRYLITVTGKKLTVTCSQNMNHEYMSWYRQDPGLGLRQIYYSMNVEVTDKGDVPEGYKVSRKEKRNFPLILESPSPNQTSLYFCASSLTGQGMEKLFFGSGTQLSVL.

This chain uses TRBV11-2 with TRBJ2-7; TRBD2 might be the D (6 bases). Looked up from germline, CDR1 is SGHAT and CDR2 is FQNNGV. Trimming stripped 1 base from V and 0 bases from J, with 10 bases between. The CDR3 totals 15 residues. Written as DNA, the CDR3 is TGTGCCAGCAGCTTAGTGGGACTCAACTCCTACGAGCAGTACTTC. The encoded protein is CASSLVGLNSYEQYF.

V gene TRBV4-2 combines with J gene TRBJ2-6, with 7 bases lining up with TRBD2. V dropped 0 bases and J dropped 0; count of bases not matched to a gene: 5. Germline V lookup: CDR1 LGHNA, CDR2 YNFKEQ. CDR3 size: 18 residues. The CDR3 nucleotides read TGTGCCAGCAGCCAAGATGGGGGGGGGAGCTCTGGGGCCAACGTCCTGACTTTC. It yields the protein CASSQDGGGSSGANVLTF.

CDR3 region: CASSQILTGLTEAFF. CDR3 nucleotide sequence: TGTGCCAGCAGCCAGATCTTGACAGGGCTCACTGAAGCTTTCTTT. V is TRBV7-9 and J is TRBJ1-1; 7 nucleotides agree with TRBD1. Germline values: CDR1 SEHNR, CDR2 FQNEAQ (reference sequence). Trimming removed 5 bases from V and 4 bases from J; junction bases left unmatched: 10. This CDR3 is 15 amino acids long.

The gene calls are TRBV5-8 and TRBJ2-7; 10 positions agree with TRBD2. Germline lookup yields CDR1 SGHTS and CDR2 YDEGEE. This CDR3 spans 14 amino acids. The J segment lost 2 bases and the V segment lost 2 bases, leaving 1 base of the junction unmatched. CDR3 loop: CASSLLAGTYEQYF. As DNA, the CDR3 is TGTGCCAGCAGCTTACTAGCGGGGACCTACGAGCAGTACTTC.

J is TRBJ1-3 and V is TRBV5-6, with 7 bases aligning to TRBD1. Germline V gene lookup returns CDR1 SGHDT and CDR2 YYEEEE. V was pared by 2 bases and J by 2 bases, with 1 base of the junction left unmatched. This CDR3 spans 14 amino acids. The CDR3 DNA reads TGTGCCAGCAGCTTAGGGACAGCTGGAAACACCATATATTTT. It is translated as CASSLGTAGNTIYF.

The V and J genes are TRBV6-1 and TRBJ2-1; D gene unclear. This CDR3 is 16 amino acids long. Germline CDR1 reads MNHNS; CDR2 reads SASEGT. V lost 3 bases and J 0 bases, leaving 12 bases between the germline ends. The CDR3 DNA sequence: TGTGCCAGCAGTGATTACTCCCAAAGCTCCTACAATGAGCAGTTCTTC. Its translation is CASSDYSQSSYNEQFF.